In this sample, the clone carrying this T cell receptor (beta chain) turned up a few times. Its antigen is currently unknown. Every isolated RNA sample was fully reverse transcribed, so sequencing captured expressed TCRB transcripts. Assay used: immunoSEQ multiplex PCR; TCRdb lists only in-frame clones, some missing. The sample records 150,000 to 200,000 clones, just over 8% being singletons. This sample is drawn from a study of beta chain features in type 1 diabetes. General study points: For Type 1 diabetes patients, all four CD4+ subsets carried TCRB CDR3s that were moderately but significantly shorter. Patients with type 1 diabetes showed fewer VDJ junction insertions and more deletions.

This TCR was sampled from a woman younger than 35 with type 1 diabetes. The source material was central memory CD4+ T cells from blood.

The CDR3 DNA reads as TGTGCCTGGTGGACAGGAGGAAACACCATATATTTT. Amino acids: CAWWTGGNTIYF. V and J are TRBV30 and TRBJ1-3, with TRBD1 matching over 7 bases. The germline V gene encodes CDR1 GTSNPN and CDR2 SVGIG (reference sequence). V lost 5 bases and J lost 4; bases outside the gene matches: 2. The CDR3 contains 12 residues.